These 9 T cell receptor beta chains share one sample of origin, sequenced in a study of T cell responses to AZD1222 COVID-19 vaccine. This table comes from immunoSEQ multiplex PCR, and its TCRdb copy is limited to in-frame clones, with some not included. The table includes about 150,000 clones, around 85% detected once. The specimen was peripheral blood, collected 28 days after the second AZD1222 dose. These TCRs come from an adult who received the AZD1222 COVID-19 vaccine.

The chain joins TRBV6-1 to TRBJ1-5, with D hard to call. The germline V gene encodes CDR1 MNHNS and CDR2 SASEGT. The CDR3 covers 17 residues. V lost 2 bases and J lost 3, with 17 bases in between. CDR3 DNA sequence: TGTGCCAGCAGTGAAACCACAGCGAACCCTGACAATCAGCCCCAGCATTTT. Its translation: CASSETTANPDNQPQHF.

The genes are TRBV5-1 and TRBJ1-1; the D is unclear. Germline values: CDR1 SGHRS, CDR2 YFSETQ. V shed 2 bases and J shed 1 base, with 9 bases lying between them. The CDR3 sequence is 14 residues long. The CDR3: CASSFGERNTEAFF. CDR3 sequence (DNA): TGCGCCAGCAGCTTTGGGGAAAGGAACACTGAAGCTTTCTTT.

The chain is built from TRBV9 and TRBJ1-1; maybe TRBD1 (5 bases). The CDR3 length is 15 residues. The V end lost 0 bases, the J end lost 2 bases, and 11 bases lay between the germline ends. Germline CDR1 reads SGDLS; CDR2 reads YYNGEE. CDR3 sequence: CASSVGPGENTEAFF. DNA for the CDR3: TGTGCCAGCAGCGTAGGTCCGGGGGAAAACACTGAAGCTTTCTTT.

The rearrangement joins TRBV7-6 to TRBJ1-1; D is uncertain. The CDR3 has 13 amino acids. V was pared by 1 base and J by 1 base, with 4 bases between. Germline-derived CDR1 and CDR2 are SGHVS and FNYEAQ. CDR3 residues: CASSLESNTEAFF. Written as DNA, the CDR3 is TGTGCCAGCAGCTTAGAGTCGAACACTGAAGCTTTCTTT.

The V and J genes are TRBV4-3 and TRBJ2-2; 7 nucleotides match TRBD1. CDR3 length: 15 amino acids. Per the germline V gene, CDR1 is LGHNA and CDR2 is YSLEER. V shed 3 bases and J 4 bases; nucleotides not matched to a gene: 5. The CDR3 region is CASSQIDRATGELFF. Written as DNA, the CDR3 is TGCGCCAGCAGCCAGATAGACAGGGCCACCGGGGAGCTGTTTTTT.

The chain joins TRBV4-1 to TRBJ2-3; 8 nucleotides line up with TRBD2. This CDR3 comprises 17 residues. The V segment lost 1 base and the J segment 3 bases; nucleotides outside the gene matches: 9. From germline, CDR1 is MGHRA and CDR2 YSYEKL. CDR3 amino acids: CASSQVRAGAKTDTQYF. The CDR3, as DNA: TGCGCCAGCAGCCAAGTGCGAGCGGGGGCCAAGACAGATACGCAGTATTTT.

The chain uses TRBV7-9 and TRBJ1-5; D is possibly TRBD1 (5 bases). The CDR3 covers 14 residues. Germline CDR1 reads SEHNR; CDR2 reads FQNEAQ (reference sequence). The V and J ends lost 4 bases and 1 base respectively, with 8 bases between them. DNA for the CDR3: TGTGCCAGCAGCTCCCGGGACAGCAATCAGCCCCAGCATTTT. Amino acid sequence: CASSSRDSNQPQHF. The entire variable domain, with the rest obtained from reference TRBV7-9 and TRBJ1-5, is as follows: DTGVSQNPRHKITKRGQNVTFRCDPISEHNRLYWYRQTLGQGPEFLTYFQNEAQLEKSRLLSDRFSAERPKGSFSTLEIQRTEQGDSAMYLCASSSRDSNQPQHFGDGTRLSIL.

The chain recombines TRBV6-5 with TRBJ2-7; TRBD1 might be the D (6 bases). Germline V lookup: CDR1 MNHEY, CDR2 SVGAGI. The V end lost 6 bases, the J end lost 0 bases, and 12 bases lay between the germline ends. The CDR3 loop spans 14 amino acids. The CDR3 DNA sequence: TGTGCCAGCAGACCGGGACATCTCTCCTACGAGCAGTACTTC. Amino acid sequence: CASRPGHLSYEQYF.

V usage is TRBV6-2 or TRBV6-3 and J usage is TRBJ1-5; D remains ambiguous. The CDR3 totals 14 residues. Germline CDR1 is MNHEY and CDR2 is SVGEGT. Trimming shortened V by 6 bases and J by 4 bases, and 13 bases separated the two germline ends. CDR3 loop: CASSSRAFNQPQHF. As DNA, the CDR3 is TGTGCCAGCAGCTCACGGGCCTTTAATCAGCCCCAGCATTTT.